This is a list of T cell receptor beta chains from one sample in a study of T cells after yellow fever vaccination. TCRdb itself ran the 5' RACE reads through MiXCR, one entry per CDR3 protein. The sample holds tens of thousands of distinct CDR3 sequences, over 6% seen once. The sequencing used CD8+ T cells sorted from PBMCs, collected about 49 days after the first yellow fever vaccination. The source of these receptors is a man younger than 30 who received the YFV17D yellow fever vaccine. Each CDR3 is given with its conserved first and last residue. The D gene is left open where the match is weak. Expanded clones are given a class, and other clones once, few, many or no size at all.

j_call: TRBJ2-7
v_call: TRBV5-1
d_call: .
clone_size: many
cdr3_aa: CASSPTGVYEQYF
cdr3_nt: TGCGCCAGCAGCCCGACTGGGGTCTACGAGCAGTACTTC

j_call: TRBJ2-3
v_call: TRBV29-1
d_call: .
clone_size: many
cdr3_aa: CSVEGQFWVGASTDTQYF
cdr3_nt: TGCAGCGTTGAAGGCCAGTTCTGGGTCGGGGCCAGCACAGATACGCAGTATTTT

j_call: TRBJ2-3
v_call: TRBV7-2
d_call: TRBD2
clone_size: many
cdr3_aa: CASSGSSGGTVDTQYF
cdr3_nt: TGTGCCAGCAGCGGATCTAGCGGGGGGACTGTTGATACGCAGTATTTT

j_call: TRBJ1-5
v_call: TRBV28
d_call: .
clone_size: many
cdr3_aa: CASSFRQAHQPQHF
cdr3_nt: TGTGCCAGCAGTTTTCGGCAGGCCCATCAGCCCCAGCATTTT

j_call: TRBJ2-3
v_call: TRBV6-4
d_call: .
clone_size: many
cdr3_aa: CASSEARGMDTQYF
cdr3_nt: TGTGCCAGCAGTGAGGCCCGGGGGATGGATACGCAGTATTTT

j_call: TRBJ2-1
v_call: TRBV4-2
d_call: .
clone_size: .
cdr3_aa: CASGPGGRCYEQFF
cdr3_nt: TGTGCCAGCGGCCCCGGGGGACGGTGCTATGAGCAGTTCTTC

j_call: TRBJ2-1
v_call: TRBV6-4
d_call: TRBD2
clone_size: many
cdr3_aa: CASSESGGARDEQFF
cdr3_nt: TGTGCCAGCAGTGAGAGCGGGGGGGCCCGCGATGAGCAGTTCTTC

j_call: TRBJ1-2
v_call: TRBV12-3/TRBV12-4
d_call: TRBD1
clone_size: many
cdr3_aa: CASSVTGEEGYTF
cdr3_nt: TGTGCCAGCAGTGTGACAGGGGAGGAGGGCTACACCTTC

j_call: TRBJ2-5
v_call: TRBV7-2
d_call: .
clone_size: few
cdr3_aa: CASSLERAPQETQYF
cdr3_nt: TGTGCCAGCAGCTTAGAACGGGCACCACAAGAGACCCAGTACTTC

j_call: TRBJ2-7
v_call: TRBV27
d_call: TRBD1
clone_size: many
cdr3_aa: CASSHGQGATYEQYF
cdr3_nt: TGTGCCAGCAGCCACGGACAGGGGGCTACCTACGAGCAGTACTTC

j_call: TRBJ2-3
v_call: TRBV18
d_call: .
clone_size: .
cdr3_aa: CASSPDRRGPLDTDTQYF
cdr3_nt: TGTGCCAGCTCACCAGACAGGCGGGGCCCTTTGGACACAGATACGCAGTATTTT

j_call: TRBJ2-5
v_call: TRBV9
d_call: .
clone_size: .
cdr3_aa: CASSVGDLSRAQYF
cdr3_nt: TGTGCCAGCAGCGTAGGGGACCTATCGAGGGCCCAGTACTTC

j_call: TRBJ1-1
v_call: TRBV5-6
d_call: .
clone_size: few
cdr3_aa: CASSLLWRVNTEAFF
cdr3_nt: TGTGCCAGCAGCCTGTTATGGAGGGTGAACACTGAAGCTTTCTTT

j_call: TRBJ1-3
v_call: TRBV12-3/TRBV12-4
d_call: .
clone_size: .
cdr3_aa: CASSRGRLSGNTIYF
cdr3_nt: TGTGCCAGCAGTCGGGGACGGCTCTCTGGAAACACCATATATTTT

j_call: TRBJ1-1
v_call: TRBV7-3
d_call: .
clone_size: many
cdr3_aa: CASSPRTGSSEAFF
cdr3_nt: TGTGCCAGCAGCCCCCGGACCGGTTCTTCTGAAGCTTTCTTT

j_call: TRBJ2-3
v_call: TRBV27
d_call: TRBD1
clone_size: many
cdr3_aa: CASGQGVDTQYF
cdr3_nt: TGTGCCAGCGGGCAGGGGGTAGATACGCAGTATTTT

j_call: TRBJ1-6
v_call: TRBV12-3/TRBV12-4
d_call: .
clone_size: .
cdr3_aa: CAGEREQLNNSPLHF
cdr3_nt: TGTGCCGGGGAGAGGGAACAGCTTAATAATTCACCCCTCCACTTT

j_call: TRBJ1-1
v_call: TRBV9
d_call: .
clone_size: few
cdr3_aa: CASSPLFTGNTEAFF
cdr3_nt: TGTGCCAGCAGCCCGCTTTTTACAGGGAACACTGAAGCTTTCTTT

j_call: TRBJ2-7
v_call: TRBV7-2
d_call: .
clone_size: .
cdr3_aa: CASSSLTESYEQYF
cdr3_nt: TGTGCCAGCAGCTCCTTGACTGAGAGCTACGAGCAGTACTTC

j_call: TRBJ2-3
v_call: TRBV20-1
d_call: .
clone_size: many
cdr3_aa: CSATWGYTDTQYF
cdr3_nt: TGCAGTGCTACGTGGGGATACACAGATACGCAGTATTTT

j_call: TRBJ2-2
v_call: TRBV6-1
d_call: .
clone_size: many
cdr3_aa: CASSLISTAGELFF
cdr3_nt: TGTGCCAGCAGCCTGATAAGTACGGCCGGGGAGCTGTTTTTT

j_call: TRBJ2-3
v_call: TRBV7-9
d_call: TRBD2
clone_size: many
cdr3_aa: CASSPFGAGEEDTQYF
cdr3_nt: TGTGCCAGCAGCCCCTTCGGGGCGGGGGAAGAAGATACGCAGTATTTT

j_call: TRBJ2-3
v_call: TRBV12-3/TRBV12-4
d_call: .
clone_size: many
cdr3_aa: CASSLIVADTDTQYF
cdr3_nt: TGTGCCAGCAGTTTAATTGTGGCGGACACAGATACGCAGTATTTT

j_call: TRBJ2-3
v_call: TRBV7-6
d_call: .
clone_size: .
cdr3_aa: CASSSHTDTQYF
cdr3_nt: TGTGCCAGCAGCTCCCACACAGATACGCAGTATTTT

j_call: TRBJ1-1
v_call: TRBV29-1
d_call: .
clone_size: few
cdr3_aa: CSVDDRRDTEAFF
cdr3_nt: TGCAGCGTTGATGACAGGAGGGACACTGAAGCTTTCTTT

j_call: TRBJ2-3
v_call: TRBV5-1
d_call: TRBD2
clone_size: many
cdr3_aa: CASSPKAAGGRTDTQYF
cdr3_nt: TGCGCCAGCAGTCCGAAGGCAGCGGGGGGGCGCACAGATACGCAGTATTTT

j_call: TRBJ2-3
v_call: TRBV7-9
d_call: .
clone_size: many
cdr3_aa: CASSLVRGTDTQYF
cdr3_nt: TGTGCCAGCAGCTTAGTAAGGGGAACAGATACGCAGTATTTT

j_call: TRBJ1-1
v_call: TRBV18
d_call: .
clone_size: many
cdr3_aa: CASSPGITEAFF
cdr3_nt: TGTGCCAGCTCACCCGGTATAACTGAAGCTTTCTTT

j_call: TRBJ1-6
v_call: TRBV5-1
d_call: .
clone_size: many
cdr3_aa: CASSSRRARNSPLHF
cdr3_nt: TGCGCCAGCAGCTCCCGCAGGGCCCGTAATTCACCCCTCCACTTT

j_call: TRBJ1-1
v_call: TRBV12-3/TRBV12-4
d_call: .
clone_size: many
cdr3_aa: CASSSGYPTEAFF
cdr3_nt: TGTGCCAGCAGCAGCGGATATCCCACTGAAGCTTTCTTT

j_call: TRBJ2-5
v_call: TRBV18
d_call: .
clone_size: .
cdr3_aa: CASSPWQGDPETQYF
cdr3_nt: TGTGCCAGCTCACCATGGCAGGGCGATCCGGAGACCCAGTACTTC

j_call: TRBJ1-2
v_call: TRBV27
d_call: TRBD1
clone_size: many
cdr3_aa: CASSHRQGNPYGYTF
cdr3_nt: TGTGCCAGCAGTCATCGACAGGGAAATCCCTATGGCTACACCTTC

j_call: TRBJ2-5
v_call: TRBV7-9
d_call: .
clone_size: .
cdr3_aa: CASSPGPAGFQETQYF
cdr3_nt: TGTGCCAGCAGCCCAGGACCGGCGGGATTCCAAGAGACCCAGTACTTC

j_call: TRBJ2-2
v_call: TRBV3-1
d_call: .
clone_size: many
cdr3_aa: CASSQGEELFF
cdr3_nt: TGTGCCAGCAGCCAGGGAGAGGAGCTGTTTTTT

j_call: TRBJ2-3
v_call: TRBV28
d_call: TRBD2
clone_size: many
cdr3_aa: CASSLSGGAADTQYF
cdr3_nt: TGTGCCAGCAGCCTCAGCGGGGGGGCCGCAGATACGCAGTATTTT

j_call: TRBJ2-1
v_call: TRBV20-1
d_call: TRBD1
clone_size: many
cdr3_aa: CSARGWTAQGNEQFF
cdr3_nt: TGCAGTGCTAGGGGTTGGACGGCACAGGGGAATGAGCAGTTCTTC

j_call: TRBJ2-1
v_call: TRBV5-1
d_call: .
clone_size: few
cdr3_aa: CASSLAIGGSDEQFF
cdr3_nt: TGCGCCAGCAGCTTGGCCATTGGGGGCTCTGATGAGCAGTTCTTC

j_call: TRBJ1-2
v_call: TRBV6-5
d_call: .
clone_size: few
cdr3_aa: CASSYSNDNGYTF
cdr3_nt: TGTGCCAGCAGTTACTCGAACGATAATGGCTACACCTTC

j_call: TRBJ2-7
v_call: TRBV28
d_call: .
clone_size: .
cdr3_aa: CASSLTGVYEQYF
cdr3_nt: TGTGCCAGCAGTTTAACGGGGGTGTACGAGCAGTACTTC

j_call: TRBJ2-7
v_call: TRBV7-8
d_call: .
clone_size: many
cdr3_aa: CASSQTGTTYEQYF
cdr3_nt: TGTGCCAGCAGCCAAACCGGGACCACCTACGAGCAGTACTTC

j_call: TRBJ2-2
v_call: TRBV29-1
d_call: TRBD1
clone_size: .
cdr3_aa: CSVETGADTGELFF
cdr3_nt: TGCAGCGTTGAGACAGGGGCGGACACCGGGGAGCTGTTTTTT

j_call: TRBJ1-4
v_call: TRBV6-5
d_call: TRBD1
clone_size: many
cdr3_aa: CASSLTGVDEKLFF
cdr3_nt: TGTGCCAGCAGTTTGACAGGGGTCGATGAAAAACTGTTTTTT

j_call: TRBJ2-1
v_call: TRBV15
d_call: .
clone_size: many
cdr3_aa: CATSTSLNNEQFF
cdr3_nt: TGTGCCACCAGCACATCTCTCAACAATGAGCAGTTCTTC

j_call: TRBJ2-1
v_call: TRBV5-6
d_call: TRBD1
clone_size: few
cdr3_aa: CASSLQGQGAPGFANEQFF
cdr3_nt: TGTGCCAGCAGCTTGCAGGGACAGGGGGCCCCCGGGTTCGCGAATGAGCAGTTCTTC

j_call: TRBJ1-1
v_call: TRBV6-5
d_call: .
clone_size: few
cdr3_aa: CASSYLGAEAFF
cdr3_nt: TGTGCCAGCAGTTACCTGGGGGCTGAAGCTTTCTTT

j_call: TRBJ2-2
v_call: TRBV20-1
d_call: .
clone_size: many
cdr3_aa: CSATRGDTGELFF
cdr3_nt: TGCAGTGCTACCCGGGGTGACACCGGGGAGCTGTTTTTT

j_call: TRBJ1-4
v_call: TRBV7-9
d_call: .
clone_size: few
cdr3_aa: CASSPSRATNEKLFF
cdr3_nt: TGTGCCAGCAGCCCCTCTCGTGCAACTAATGAAAAACTGTTTTTT

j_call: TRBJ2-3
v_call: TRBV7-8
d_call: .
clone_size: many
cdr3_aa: CASSPDGTDTQYF
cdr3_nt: TGTGCCAGCAGCCCGGACGGCACAGATACGCAGTATTTT

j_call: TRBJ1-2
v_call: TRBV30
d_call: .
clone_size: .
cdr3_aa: CAWSARRGGQYGYTF
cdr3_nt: TGTGCCTGGAGCGCGAGGCGGGGGGGCCAGTATGGCTACACCTTC

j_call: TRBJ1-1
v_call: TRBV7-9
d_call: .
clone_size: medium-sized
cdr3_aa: CASSPGQTEAFF
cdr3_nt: TGTGCCAGCAGCCCCGGACAAACTGAAGCTTTCTTT

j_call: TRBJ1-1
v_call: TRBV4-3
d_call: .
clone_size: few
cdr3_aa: CASSPYQGNTEAFF
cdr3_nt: TGCGCCAGCAGCCCGTATCAGGGGAACACTGAAGCTTTCTTT

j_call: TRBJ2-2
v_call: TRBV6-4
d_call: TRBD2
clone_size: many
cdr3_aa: CASSPAGGNTGELFF
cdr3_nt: TGTGCCAGCAGCCCAGCGGGGGGAAACACCGGGGAGCTGTTTTTT

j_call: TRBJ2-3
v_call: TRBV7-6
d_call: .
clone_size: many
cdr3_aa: CASSPSGTSTDTQYF
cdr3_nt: TGTGCCAGCAGCCCAAGCGGTACTAGCACAGATACGCAGTATTTT

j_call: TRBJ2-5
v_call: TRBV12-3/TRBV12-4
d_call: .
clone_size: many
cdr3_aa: CASSSLGRLRETQYF
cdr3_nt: TGTGCCAGCTCGAGCCTGGGGAGACTTCGAGAGACCCAGTACTTC

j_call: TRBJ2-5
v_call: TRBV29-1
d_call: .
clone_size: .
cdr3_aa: CSVVTAGGLGETQYF
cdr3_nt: TGCAGCGTCGTTACCGCCGGGGGCCTCGGAGAGACCCAGTACTTC